This TCR beta chain was sequenced during a study of OX40 agonist ivuxolimab in advanced cancers. Excluded were patients having autoimmune disease history or systemic immunosuppression. The CDR3 spans 12 residues. The germline V and J ends were trimmed by 6 bases and 5 bases, with 10 bases remaining between them. Per the germline V gene, CDR1 is MGHRA and CDR2 is YSYEKL. Using immunoSEQ multiplex PCR, the repertoire was profiled, and TCRdb retains in-frame clones only, with some absent. This table has some 25,000 clones, approximately 78% appearing once. This clone was counted only a few times. The sequences come from CD4+ or CD8+ T cells sorted from blood, collected in a trial of the OX40 agonist ivuxolimab. V usage is TRBV4-1 and J usage is TRBJ1-1; TRBD1 might be the D (5 bases). This receptor was identified in an adult with an advanced solid tumor such as melanoma, head and neck, liver or kidney cancer. The CDR3 loop is CASRREGTEAFF. The CDR3 nucleotides read TGCGCCAGCAGGCGCGAGGGGACTGAAGCTTTCTTT.